This T cell receptor beta chain derives from a study of cytomegalovirus exposure and HLA in healthy donors. After removal of 4 bases from V and 3 bases from J, the junction contained 12 bases not matched to a gene. This CDR3 region has 17 residues. The germline gives CDR1 MDHEN, CDR2 SYDVKM. Findings of the study overall: As confirmed in vitro, three CMV-associated chains were specific for CMV antigens. Earlier findings revealed that most TCR beta V segments proved productive either about 87% or about 30% of the time.

In the case of this clone: Its antigen remains unidentified.

Primers: 60 Vbeta forward and 13 Jbeta reverse. The repertoire was sequenced with immunoSEQ multiplex PCR; TCRdb's copy has only in-frame clones and lacks some. The sample lists 200,000 or so clones, just under 80% seen once, with under 7% in the top ten. V usage is TRBV28 and J usage is TRBJ2-7; 10 bases align to TRBD2. The clonotype originates from a woman in her thirties in good health and CMV-seropositive. Sequenced material: PBMCs. The CDR3 region has the DNA TGTGCCAGCAGTTCCCGACTAGCGGGCTACGTAATCTACGAGCAGTACTTC. Translated, it gives CASSSRLAGYVIYEQYF.